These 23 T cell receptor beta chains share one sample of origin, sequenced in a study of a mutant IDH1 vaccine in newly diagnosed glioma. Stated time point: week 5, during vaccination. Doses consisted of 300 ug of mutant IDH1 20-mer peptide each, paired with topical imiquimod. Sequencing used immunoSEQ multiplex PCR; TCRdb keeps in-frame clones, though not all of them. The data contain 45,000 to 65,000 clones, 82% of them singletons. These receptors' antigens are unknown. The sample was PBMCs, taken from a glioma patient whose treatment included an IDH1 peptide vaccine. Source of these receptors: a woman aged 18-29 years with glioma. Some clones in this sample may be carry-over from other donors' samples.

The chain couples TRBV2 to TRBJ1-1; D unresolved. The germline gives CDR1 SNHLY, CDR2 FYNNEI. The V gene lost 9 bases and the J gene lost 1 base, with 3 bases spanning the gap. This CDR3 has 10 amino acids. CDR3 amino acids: CARQNTEAFF. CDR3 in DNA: TGTGCCAGACAGAACACTGAAGCTTTCTTT. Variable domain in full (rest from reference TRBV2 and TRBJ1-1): EPEVTQTPSHQVTQMGQEVILRCVPISNHLYFYWYRQILGQKVEFLVSFYNNEISEKSEIFDDQFSVERPDGSNFTLKIRSTKLEDSAMYFCARQNTEAFFGQGTRLTVV.

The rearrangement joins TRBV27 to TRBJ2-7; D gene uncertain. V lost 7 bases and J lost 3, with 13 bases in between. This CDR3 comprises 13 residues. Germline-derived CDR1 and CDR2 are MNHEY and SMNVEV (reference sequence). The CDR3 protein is CASKLGRDYEQYF. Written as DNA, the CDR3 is TGTGCCAGCAAACTCGGACGAGACTACGAGCAGTACTTC.

CDR3 in amino acids: CASSLAPGLSREQYF. In nucleotides, the CDR3 is TGCGCCAGCAGCTTAGCCCCGGGACTCTCCCGCGAGCAGTACTTC. The chain links TRBV5-1 to TRBJ2-7; tentatively, D is TRBD2 (6 bases). Germline assignment: CDR1 SGHRS and CDR2 YFSETQ. Trimming left V 2 bases short and J 6 bases short, with 18 bases between. The CDR3 is 15 amino acids.

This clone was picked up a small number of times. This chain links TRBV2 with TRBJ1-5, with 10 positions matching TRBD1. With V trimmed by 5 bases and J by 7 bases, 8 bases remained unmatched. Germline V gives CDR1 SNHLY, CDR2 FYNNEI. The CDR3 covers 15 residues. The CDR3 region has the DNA TGTGCCAGCAGTCCGACAGGGGGCGCAGGACAGCCCCAGCATTTT. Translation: CASSPTGGAGQPQHF.

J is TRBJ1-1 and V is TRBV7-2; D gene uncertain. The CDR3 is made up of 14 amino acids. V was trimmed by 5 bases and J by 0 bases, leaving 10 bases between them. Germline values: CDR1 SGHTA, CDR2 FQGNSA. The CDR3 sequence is CASSVEVLNTEAFF. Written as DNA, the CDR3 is TGTGCCAGCAGCGTTGAAGTGTTGAACACTGAAGCTTTCTTT. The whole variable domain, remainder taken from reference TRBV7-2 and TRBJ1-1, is GAGVSQSPSNKVTEKGKDVELRCDPISGHTALYWYRQSLGQGLEFLIYFQGNSAPDKSGLPSDRFSAERTGGSVSTLTIQRTQQEDSAVYLCASSVEVLNTEAFFGQGTRLTVV.

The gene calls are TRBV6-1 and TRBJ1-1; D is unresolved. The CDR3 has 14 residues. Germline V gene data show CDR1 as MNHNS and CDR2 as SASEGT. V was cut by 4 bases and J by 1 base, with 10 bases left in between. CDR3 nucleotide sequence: TGTGCCAGCAGTGTTAGCCCTAAGAACACTGAAGCTTTCTTT. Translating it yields CASSVSPKNTEAFF.

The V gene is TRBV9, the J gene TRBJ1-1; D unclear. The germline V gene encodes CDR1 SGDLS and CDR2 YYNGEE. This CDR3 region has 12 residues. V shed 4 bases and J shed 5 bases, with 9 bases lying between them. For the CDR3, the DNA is TGTGCCAGCAGCTCCGGGTCGACTGAAGCTTTCTTT. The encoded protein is CASSSGSTEAFF.

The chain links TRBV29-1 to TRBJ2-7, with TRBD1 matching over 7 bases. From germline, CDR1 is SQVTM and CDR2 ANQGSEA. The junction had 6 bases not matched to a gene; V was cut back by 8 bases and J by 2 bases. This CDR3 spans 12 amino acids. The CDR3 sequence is CSLRDSAYEQYF. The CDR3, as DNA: TGCAGCCTCCGGGACAGTGCCTACGAGCAGTACTTC.

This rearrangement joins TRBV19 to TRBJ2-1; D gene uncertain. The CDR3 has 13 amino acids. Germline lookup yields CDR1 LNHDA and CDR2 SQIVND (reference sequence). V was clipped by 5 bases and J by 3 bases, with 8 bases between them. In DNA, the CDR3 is TGTGCCAGTAGTCCCCGAAGCTACAATGAGCAGTTCTTC. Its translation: CASSPRSYNEQFF.

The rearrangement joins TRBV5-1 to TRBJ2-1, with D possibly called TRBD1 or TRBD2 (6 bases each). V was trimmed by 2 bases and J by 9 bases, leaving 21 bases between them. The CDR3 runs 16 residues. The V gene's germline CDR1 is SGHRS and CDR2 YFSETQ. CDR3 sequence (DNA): TGCGCCAGCAGCTTAGCGGGCCTCAGGGGTATCAGTGAGCAGTTCTTC. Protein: CASSLAGLRGISEQFF.

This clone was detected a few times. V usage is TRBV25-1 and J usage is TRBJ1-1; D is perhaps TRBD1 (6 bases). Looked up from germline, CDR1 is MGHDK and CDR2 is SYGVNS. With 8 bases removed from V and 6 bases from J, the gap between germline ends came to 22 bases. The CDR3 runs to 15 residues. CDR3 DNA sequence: TGTGCCAGCGTACCCATTGGACAGCCCAATGCTGAAGCTTTCTTT. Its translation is CASVPIGQPNAEAFF.

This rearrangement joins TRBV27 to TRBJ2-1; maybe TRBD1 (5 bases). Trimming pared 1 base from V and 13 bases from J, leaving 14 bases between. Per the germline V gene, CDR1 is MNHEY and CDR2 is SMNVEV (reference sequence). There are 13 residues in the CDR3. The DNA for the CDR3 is TGTGCCAGCAGTTTATTGGCGCGACAGCAACAGTTCTTC. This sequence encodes CASSLLARQQQFF.

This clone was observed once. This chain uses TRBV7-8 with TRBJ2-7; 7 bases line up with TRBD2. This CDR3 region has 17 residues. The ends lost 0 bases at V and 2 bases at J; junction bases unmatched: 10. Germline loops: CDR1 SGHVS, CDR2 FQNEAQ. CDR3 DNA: TGTGCCAGCAGCTTAGCGGGAGGGCCTGGAAACGCCTACGAGCAGTACTTC. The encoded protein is CASSLAGGPGNAYEQYF.

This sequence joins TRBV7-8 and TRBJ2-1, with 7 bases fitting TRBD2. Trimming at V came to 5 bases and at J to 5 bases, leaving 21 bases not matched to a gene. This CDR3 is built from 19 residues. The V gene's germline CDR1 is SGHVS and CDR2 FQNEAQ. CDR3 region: CASSQARTTLASGNNEQFF. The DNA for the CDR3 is TGTGCCAGCAGCCAAGCGAGGACTACGCTTGCTAGCGGCAACAATGAGCAGTTCTTC. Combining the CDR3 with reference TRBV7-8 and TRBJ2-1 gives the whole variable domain GAGVSQSPRYKVAKRGQDVALRCDPISGHVSLFWYQQALGQGPEFLTYFQNEAQLDKSGLPSDRFFAERPEGSVSTLKIQRTQQEDSAVYLCASSQARTTLASGNNEQFFGPGTRLTVL.

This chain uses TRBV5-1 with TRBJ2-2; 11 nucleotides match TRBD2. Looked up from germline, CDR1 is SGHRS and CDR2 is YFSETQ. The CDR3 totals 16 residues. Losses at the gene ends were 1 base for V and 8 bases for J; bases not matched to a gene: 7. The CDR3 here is CASSLSTSGRLGELFF. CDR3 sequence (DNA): TGCGCCAGCAGCTTGTCCACTAGCGGGAGATTAGGGGAGCTGTTTTTT.

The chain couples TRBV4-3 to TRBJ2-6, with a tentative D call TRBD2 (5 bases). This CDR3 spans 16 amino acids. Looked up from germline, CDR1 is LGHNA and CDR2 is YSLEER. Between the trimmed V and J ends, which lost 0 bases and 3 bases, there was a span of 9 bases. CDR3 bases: TGCGCCAGCAGCCAAGATCGAGGGAGTGGGGCCAACGTCCTGACTTTC. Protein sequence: CASSQDRGSGANVLTF.

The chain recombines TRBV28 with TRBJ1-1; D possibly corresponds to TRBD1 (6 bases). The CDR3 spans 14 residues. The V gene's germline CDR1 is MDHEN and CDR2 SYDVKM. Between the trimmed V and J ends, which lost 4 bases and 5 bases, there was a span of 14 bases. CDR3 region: CASSSAGAGTEAFF. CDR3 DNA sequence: TGTGCCAGCAGTTCCGCGGGGGCGGGAACTGAAGCTTTCTTT.

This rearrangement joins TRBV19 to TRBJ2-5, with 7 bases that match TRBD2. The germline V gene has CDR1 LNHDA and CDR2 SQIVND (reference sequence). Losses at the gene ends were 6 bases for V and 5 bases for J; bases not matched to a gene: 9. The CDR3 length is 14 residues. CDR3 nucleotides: TGTGCCAGTAGCGAAGCGGGGCCGGGGGAGACCCAGTACTTC. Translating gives CASSEAGPGETQYF.

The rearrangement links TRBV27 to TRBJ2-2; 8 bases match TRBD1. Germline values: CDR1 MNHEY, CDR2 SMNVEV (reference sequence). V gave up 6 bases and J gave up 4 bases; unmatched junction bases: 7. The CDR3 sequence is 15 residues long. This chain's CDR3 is CASRSSGGGTGELFF. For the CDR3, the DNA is TGTGCCAGCAGATCATCAGGGGGCGGCACCGGGGAGCTGTTTTTT.

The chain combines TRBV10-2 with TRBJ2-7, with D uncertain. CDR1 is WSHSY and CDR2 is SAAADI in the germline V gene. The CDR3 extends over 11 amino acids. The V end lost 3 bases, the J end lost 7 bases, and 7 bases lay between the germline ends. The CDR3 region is CASSDPREQYF. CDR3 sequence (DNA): TGCGCCAGCAGTGACCCCCGGGAGCAGTACTTC.

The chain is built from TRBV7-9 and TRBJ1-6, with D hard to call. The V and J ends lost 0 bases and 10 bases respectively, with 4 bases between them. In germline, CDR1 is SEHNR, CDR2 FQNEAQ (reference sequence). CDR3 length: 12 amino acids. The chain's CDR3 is CASSLAGSPLHF. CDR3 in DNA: TGTGCCAGCAGCTTAGCGGGCTCACCCCTCCACTTT.

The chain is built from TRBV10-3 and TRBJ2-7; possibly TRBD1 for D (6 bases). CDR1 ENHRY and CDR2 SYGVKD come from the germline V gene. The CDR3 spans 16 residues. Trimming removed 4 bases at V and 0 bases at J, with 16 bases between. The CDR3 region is CAISASGTKNSYEQYF. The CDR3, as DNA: TGTGCCATCAGTGCGTCCGGGACAAAGAACTCCTACGAGCAGTACTTC.

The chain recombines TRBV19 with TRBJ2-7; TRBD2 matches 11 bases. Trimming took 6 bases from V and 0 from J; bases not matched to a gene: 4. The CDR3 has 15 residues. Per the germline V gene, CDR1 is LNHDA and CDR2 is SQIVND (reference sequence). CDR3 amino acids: CASRTSGAYSYEQYF. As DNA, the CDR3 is TGTGCCAGTAGGACTAGCGGGGCCTACTCCTACGAGCAGTACTTC.